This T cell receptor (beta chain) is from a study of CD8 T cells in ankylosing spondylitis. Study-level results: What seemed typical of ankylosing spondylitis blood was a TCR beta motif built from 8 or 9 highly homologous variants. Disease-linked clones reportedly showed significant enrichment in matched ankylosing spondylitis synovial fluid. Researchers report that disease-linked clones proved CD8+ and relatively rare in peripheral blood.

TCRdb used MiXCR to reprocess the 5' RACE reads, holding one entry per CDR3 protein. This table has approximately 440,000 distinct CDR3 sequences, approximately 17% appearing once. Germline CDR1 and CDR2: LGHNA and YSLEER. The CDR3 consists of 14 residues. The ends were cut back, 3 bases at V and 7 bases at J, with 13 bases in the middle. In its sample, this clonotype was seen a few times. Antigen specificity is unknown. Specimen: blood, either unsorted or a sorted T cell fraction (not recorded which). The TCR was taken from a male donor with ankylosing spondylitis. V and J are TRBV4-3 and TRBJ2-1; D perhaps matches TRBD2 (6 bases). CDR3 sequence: CASSQEWGVNEQFF. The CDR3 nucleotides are TGCGCCAGCAGCCAGGAATGGGGGGTGAATGAGCAGTTCTTC.